This T cell receptor (beta chain) was sequenced for a study of blood T cell repertoires in COVID-19. The overall study: Sites across the United States, Italy and Spain contributed samples from acute and convalescent COVID-19.

Authors' analysis steps: Estimated nucleated cell counts came from reference gene primer amplification. Data came from immunoSEQ multiplex PCR; TCRdb stores just in-frame clones and leaves some out. That table gives V, J and clone size, and the DNA gave D and trimming. The top ten clones hold roughly 3.3% of a sample with 150,000 to 200,000 clones, 86% of them seen once. This clone was seen a few times. The CDR3 runs 11 residues. V lost 3 bases and J lost 3, with 2 bases in between. The germline CDR1 and CDR2 sequences are MDHEN and SYDVKM. The chain uses TRBV28 and TRBJ1-1; D not certain. The origin of this receptor is a man in his sixties or seventies with acute or convalescent COVID-19. The material sequenced was peripheral blood. The CDR3 coding sequence is TGTGCCAGCAGTTTCGACACTGAAGCTTTCTTT. Translation: CASSFDTEAFF.